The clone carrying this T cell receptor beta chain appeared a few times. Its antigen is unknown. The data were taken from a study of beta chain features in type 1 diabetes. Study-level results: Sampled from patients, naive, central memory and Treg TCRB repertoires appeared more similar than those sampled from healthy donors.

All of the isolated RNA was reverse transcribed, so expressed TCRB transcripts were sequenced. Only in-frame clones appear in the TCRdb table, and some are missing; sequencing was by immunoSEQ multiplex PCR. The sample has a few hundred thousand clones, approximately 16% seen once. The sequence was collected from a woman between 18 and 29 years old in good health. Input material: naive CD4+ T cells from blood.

The CDR3 region has the DNA TGTGCCTGGAGTGTACTTCCAGGTGGGCAGTACTTC. Translated, it gives CAWSVLPGGQYF. This chain links TRBV30 with TRBJ2-7; no clear D. V lost 0 bases and J lost 9, with 12 bases in between. CDR1 is GTSNPN and CDR2 is SVGIG in the germline V gene (reference sequence). The CDR3 has 12 residues.